This T cell receptor beta chain originates from a study of cytomegalovirus exposure and HLA in healthy donors. Study-level points and caveats: Donor immune exposure was known only as CMV serostatus.

The CDR3 totals 16 residues. V was pared by 0 bases and J by 1 base, with 2 bases of the junction left unmatched. Germline lookup yields CDR1 SGDLS and CDR2 YYNGEE. As for this clone: The antigen is undetermined.

It was with 60 Vbeta and 13 Jbeta primers that the PCR ran. Profiling relied on immunoSEQ multiplex PCR, and the TCRdb table lists in-frame clones only, not all of them. This table has about 190,000 clones, around 82% appearing once. The sample consisted of PBMCs. This receptor was taken from a man younger than 35 in good health and CMV-seronegative. This chain uses TRBV9 with TRBJ2-2, with 8 bases matching TRBD2. The CDR3: CASSVVSGRNTGELFF. CDR3 sequence (DNA): TGTGCCAGCAGCGTAGTAAGCGGGAGGAACACCGGGGAGCTGTTTTTT. Filled out from reference TRBV9 and TRBJ2-2, the complete variable domain reads DSGVTQTPKHLITATGQRVTLRCSPRSGDLSVYWYQQSLDQGLQFLIQYYNGEERAKGNILERFSAQQFPDLHSELNLSSLELGDSALYFCASSVVSGRNTGELFFGEGSRLTVL.